This T cell receptor beta chain is drawn from a study of blood T cell repertoires in COVID-19. As for the study in general: Some COVID-19 samples were acute and others convalescent; all came from the United States, Italy and Spain. T cells, B-cell-depleted T cells, or PBMCs provided the cDNA or gDNA that served as material.

The CDR3 extends over 15 amino acids. CDR1 and CDR2 from the germline V gene are LNHDA and SQIVND (reference sequence). V shed 5 bases and J 7 bases; nucleotides not matched to a gene: 7. This clone was recorded a few times. How the authors handled the data: It was from reference gene primer amplification that nucleated cell counts were estimated. TCRdb's table, derived via immunoSEQ multiplex PCR, lists solely in-frame clones and lacks some. The V and J calls and clone size were taken over from that table, and D and trimming were inferred from the DNA. The sample lists about 230,000 clones; around 83% were seen once.

The sequence came from a man aged 40-50 years with acute or convalescent COVID-19. V usage is TRBV19 and J usage is TRBJ2-2; 10 nucleotides match TRBD1. Sequencing was done on a sample of peripheral blood. CDR3 loop: CASSLRQGAGGELFF. The DNA of the CDR3 is TGTGCCAGTAGTCTCAGACAGGGGGCCGGCGGGGAGCTGTTTTTT.